This is a list of T cell receptor beta chains from one sample in a study of T cell changes during pregnancy in multiple sclerosis. TCRdb's table, derived via immunoSEQ multiplex PCR, lists solely in-frame clones and lacks some. This sample has about 58,000 clones, with more than 80% found just once. Sequenced here: CD4+ T cells from peripheral blood mononuclear cells, sampled after pregnancy. These receptors came from a female donor in good health, enrolled as a control in a pregnancy study. The CDR3 runs from the conserved cysteine through the conserved F or W. The order of the fields is J gene, D gene, clone size, V gene, CDR3 protein, CDR3 DNA. A D gene is named only where the DNA matches it firmly. Size is stated for part of the rows, as once, few or many counts, or as a class when the clone is expanded.

J: TRBJ1-1; D: NA; size: NA; V: TRBV30; CDR3: CAWSVPRGIYTEAFF; DNA: TGTGCCTGGAGTGTACCGCGGGGGATATACACTGAAGCTTTCTTT
J: TRBJ1-1; D: TRBD1; size: NA; V: TRBV30; CDR3: CAWSVTGGATEAFF; DNA: TGTGCCTGGAGTGTAACAGGGGGCGCGACTGAAGCTTTCTTT
J: TRBJ1-2; D: NA; size: NA; V: TRBV7-2; CDR3: CASSLSGELYGYTF; DNA: TGTGCCAGCAGCTTATCGGGGGAGCTATATGGCTACACCTTC
J: TRBJ1-3; D: TRBD1; size: NA; V: TRBV19; CDR3: CASRGGTDFSGNTIYF; DNA: TGTGCCAGTAGAGGCGGGACAGATTTCTCTGGAAACACCATATATTTT
J: TRBJ1-1; D: TRBD1; size: NA; V: TRBV5-4; CDR3: CASSLAQGVMNTEAFF; DNA: TGTGCCAGCAGCTTGGCCCAGGGGGTCATGAACACTGAAGCTTTCTTT
J: TRBJ1-1; D: NA; size: NA; V: TRBV6-5; CDR3: CASSYRYGGTEAFF; DNA: TGTGCCAGCAGTTACAGATATGGGGGGACTGAAGCTTTCTTT
J: TRBJ1-6; D: NA; size: NA; V: TRBV14; CDR3: CASSRGVDSPLHF; DNA: TGTGCCAGCAGCCGGGGAGTGGATTCACCCCTCCACTTT
J: TRBJ1-5; D: NA; size: NA; V: TRBV19; CDR3: CASSIRGRDYIGNQPQHF; DNA: TGTGCCAGTAGTATTAGAGGCAGGGACTATATAGGCAATCAGCCCCAGCATTTT
J: TRBJ1-1; D: TRBD1; size: NA; V: TRBV5-1; CDR3: CASSLGTGGSAFF; DNA: TGCGCCAGCAGCTTGGGGACAGGGGGTTCGGCTTTCTTT
J: TRBJ1-6; D: NA; size: NA; V: TRBV10-3; CDR3: CATTGGEQSPLHF; DNA: TGTGCCACCACGGGGGGGGAACAGTCACCCCTCCACTTT
J: TRBJ2-5; D: NA; size: NA; V: TRBV11-3; CDR3: CASSLGAREKETQYF; DNA: TGTGCCAGCAGCTTAGGTGCCAGGGAAAAAGAGACCCAGTACTTC
J: TRBJ2-5; D: NA; size: NA; V: TRBV5-4; CDR3: CASSSRLSKETQYF; DNA: TGTGCCAGCAGCTCCCGACTCTCTAAAGAGACCCAGTACTTC
J: TRBJ1-3; D: NA; size: NA; V: TRBV7-2; CDR3: CASSFGGNTIYF; DNA: TGTGCCAGCAGCTTCGGGGGAAACACCATATATTTT
J: TRBJ1-2; D: TRBD1; size: NA; V: TRBV15; CDR3: CATSRGGEGAAFYGYTF; DNA: TGTGCCACCAGCAGAGGGGGCGAGGGGGCGGCTTTCTATGGCTACACCTTC
J: TRBJ1-1; D: TRBD1; size: NA; V: TRBV6-1; CDR3: CASNPPGGVDTEAFF; DNA: TGTGCCAGTAACCCCCCAGGGGGCGTGGACACTGAAGCTTTCTTT
J: TRBJ2-5; D: NA; size: NA; V: TRBV18; CDR3: CASSLGRGGETQYF; DNA: TGTGCCAGCTCACTTGGCAGGGGCGGTGAGACCCAGTACTTC
J: TRBJ1-2; D: TRBD1; size: once; V: TRBV2; CDR3: CASSRTGTNYGYTF; DNA: TGTGCCAGCAGCCGGACAGGGACTAACTATGGCTACACCTTC
J: TRBJ2-7; D: TRBD1; size: once; V: TRBV5-4; CDR3: CASSRTGFSYEQYF; DNA: TGTGCCAGCAGCCGGACAGGGTTTTCCTACGAGCAGTACTTC
J: TRBJ1-1; D: TRBD1; size: NA; V: TRBV5-6; CDR3: CASSPWDRGMNTEAFF; DNA: TGTGCCAGCAGCCCATGGGACAGGGGGATGAACACTGAAGCTTTCTTT
J: TRBJ1-1; D: NA; size: NA; V: TRBV5-4; CDR3: CASSFIGVNTEAFF; DNA: TGTGCCAGCAGCTTTATCGGGGTGAACACTGAAGCTTTCTTT
J: TRBJ2-7; D: NA; size: NA; V: TRBV7-8; CDR3: CASSLGYRTYEQYF; DNA: TGTGCCAGCAGCTTAGGTTACAGAACCTACGAGCAGTACTTC